The clone carrying this TCR beta chain was detected ten times or more. Its antigen is unknown. TCRdb re-called the reads with MiXCR, one entry per CDR3 protein. The sample yields hundreds of thousands of distinct CDR3 sequences, about 11% seen once. This sample was included in a study of T cell repertoires in cytomegalovirus infection. Turning to the study itself: Public TCR beta signatures were indicative of both CMV infection and a matching HLA type. Study results and caveats: CMV-specific TCR beta clonotypes restricted by HLA-C dominated the ex vivo response.

With V trimmed by 3 bases and J by 8 bases, 9 bases remained unmatched. The CDR3 length is 16 residues. Germline loops: CDR1 SGHRS, CDR2 YFSETQ. V gene TRBV5-1 combines with J gene TRBJ2-1; 12 nucleotides match TRBD2. The sample consisted of PBMCs. The receptor comes from a human donor in good health (CMV status not recorded). Some clones in this sample may be carry-over from other donors' samples. CDR3 sequence (DNA): TGCGCCAGCAGCTCACTAGCGGGAGGAAGCGGGGATGAGCAGTTCTTC. It is translated as CASSSLAGGSGDEQFF.